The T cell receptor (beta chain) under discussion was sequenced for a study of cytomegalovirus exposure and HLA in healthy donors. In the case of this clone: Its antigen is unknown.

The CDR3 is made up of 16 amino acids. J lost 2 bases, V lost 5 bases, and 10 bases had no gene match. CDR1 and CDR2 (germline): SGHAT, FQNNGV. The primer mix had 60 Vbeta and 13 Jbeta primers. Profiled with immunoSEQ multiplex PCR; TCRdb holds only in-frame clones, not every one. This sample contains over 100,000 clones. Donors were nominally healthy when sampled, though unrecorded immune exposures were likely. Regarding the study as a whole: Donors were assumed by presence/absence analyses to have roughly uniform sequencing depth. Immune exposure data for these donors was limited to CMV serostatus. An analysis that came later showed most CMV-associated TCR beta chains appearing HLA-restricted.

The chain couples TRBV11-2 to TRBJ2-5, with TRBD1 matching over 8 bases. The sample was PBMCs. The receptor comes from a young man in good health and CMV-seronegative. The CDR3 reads CASSRSGQVLQETQYF. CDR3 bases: TGTGCCAGCAGCCGATCGGGACAGGTCCTACAAGAGACCCAGTACTTC.